The source of this T cell receptor (beta chain) is a study of blood T cells in healthy people across ages. Isolation recovered at least 6.5 million PBMCs from every sample. The second PCR ran 7 to 11 cycles with a sample-barcoded 5' primer and J-beta primers. Each CDR3 protein is one row after TCRdb ran MiXCR on the 5' RACE reads. This sample has fewer than 2 million distinct CDR3 sequences; approximately 40% occur once, and the top ten carry 20% to 25%. Trimming pared 3 bases from V and 0 bases from J, leaving 9 bases between. In germline, CDR1 is MDHEN, CDR2 SYDVKM. The CDR3 runs to 14 residues. This clonotype occurred a few times.

The chain employs TRBV28 and TRBJ2-7; D is unclear. This TCR came from a human donor in good health. Material: blood. The CDR3 region is CASSLAQTSYEQYF. As DNA, the CDR3 is TGTGCCAGCAGTTTGGCACAGACCTCCTACGAGCAGTACTTC.